The 15 T cell receptor beta chains given below trace back to one sample, sequenced in a study of T cells after yellow fever vaccination. Each CDR3 protein gets one entry after TCRdb re-called the 5' RACE reads with MiXCR. The sample has about 350,000 distinct CDR3 sequences; roughly 10% are singletons. The sequenced sample was PBMCs, obtained on the day of the first yellow fever vaccination. These TCRs come from a man aged 18 to 29 who received the YFV17D yellow fever vaccine.

This clonotype came up many times. The chain combines TRBV6-5 with TRBJ2-3; no definite D call. With 6 bases removed from V and 4 bases from J, the gap between germline ends came to 8 bases. The CDR3 spans 12 residues. Germline CDR1 and CDR2: MNHEY and SVGAGI. CDR3 sequence reads: CASSQSSDTQYF. As DNA, the CDR3 is TGTGCCAGCAGCCAATCCTCAGATACGCAGTATTTT.

The CDR3 reads CASSLASGGPVEQFF. CDR3 coding DNA: TGCGCCAGCAGCTTGGCCTCCGGGGGCCCAGTTGAGCAGTTCTTC. V is TRBV5-1 and J is TRBJ2-1; possibly TRBD1 or TRBD2 for D (6 bases each). This CDR3 contains 15 residues. Trimming shortened V by 0 bases and J by 9 bases, and 16 bases separated the two germline ends. Germline CDR1 is SGHRS and CDR2 is YFSETQ.

The gene calls are TRBV27 and TRBJ2-1; either TRBD1 or TRBD2 may fit D (5 bases each). Germline V gene sequence: CDR1 MNHEY, CDR2 SMNVEV (reference sequence). This CDR3 contains 17 residues. V was trimmed by 5 bases and J by 0 bases, leaving 17 bases between them. Here the CDR3 DNA reads TGTGCCAGCAGTCGCTCGTGGGACGCCGTCTCCTACAATGAGCAGTTCTTC. The encoded protein is CASSRSWDAVSYNEQFF.

The rearrangement links TRBV24-1 to TRBJ2-3, with 8 bases aligning to TRBD1. CDR3 length equals 14 residues. The trim removed 4 bases at V and 5 bases at J, leaving 4 bases unmatched. Germline V gene data show CDR1 as KGHDR and CDR2 as SFDVKD. The CDR3 DNA reads TGTGCCACCAGTGAGCCAGGGGGCGGAGATACGCAGTATTTT. It specifies CATSEPGGGDTQYF.

This clonotype was found a few times. CDR3 coding DNA: TGTGCCAGCAGCGTAGTAACAGGGAGTGGCTACACCTTC. Its protein product is CASSVVTGSGYTF. The chain joins TRBV9 to TRBJ1-2, with D perhaps TRBD1 (6 bases). V was pared by 0 bases and J by 7 bases, with 10 bases between. CDR1 and CDR2 from the germline V gene are SGDLS and YYNGEE. This CDR3 is 13 amino acids long.

This clonotype was counted at least ten times. The chain employs TRBV29-1 and TRBJ2-5, with D perhaps TRBD1 or TRBD2 (5 bases each). V dropped 5 bases and J dropped 7 bases, with 23 bases sitting between them. This CDR3 contains 15 residues. Germline V gene sequence: CDR1 SQVTM, CDR2 ANQGSEA. CDR3 bases: TGCAGCGTTACGGGACCCCGGTTCCAAGAGGGGACCCAGTACTTC. Translation: CSVTGPRFQEGTQYF.

This clonotype was counted only a few times. CDR3 sequence reads: CAWRSGGGADTEAFF. CDR3 sequence (DNA): TGTGCCTGGAGAAGTGGCGGGGGCGCCGACACTGAAGCTTTCTTT. The chain has TRBV30 and TRBJ1-1; weak D call: TRBD1 (6 bases). The CDR3 spans 15 residues. Trimming removed 3 bases from V and 3 bases from J, with 17 bases in between. Germline V gene sequence: CDR1 GTSNPN, CDR2 SVGIG (reference sequence).

This rearrangement joins TRBV5-4 to TRBJ2-3; perhaps D is TRBD1 or TRBD2 (5 bases each). Trimming pared 1 base from V and 0 bases from J, leaving 21 bases between. The CDR3 loop spans 19 amino acids. Germline loops: CDR1 SGHNT, CDR2 YYREEE (reference sequence). The CDR3 loop is CASSLFGIGAGFSTDTQYF. DNA of the CDR3: TGTGCCAGCAGCTTGTTCGGGATCGGGGCAGGGTTTAGCACAGATACGCAGTATTTT.

This clonotype was detected only a few times. The chain uses TRBV5-4 and TRBJ2-1; D might be TRBD2 (5 bases). V was trimmed by 2 bases and J by 6 bases, leaving 12 bases between them. The CDR3 is 14 amino acids. Germline lookup yields CDR1 SGHNT and CDR2 YYREEE (reference sequence). The CDR3 sequence is CASSLLRTFNEQFF. In nucleotides, the CDR3 is TGTGCCAGCAGCTTACTAAGGACTTTCAATGAGCAGTTCTTC.

This sequence joins TRBV12-3 or TRBV12-4 and TRBJ1-2, with D unclear. This CDR3 region has 13 residues. Trimming removed 2 bases at V and 4 bases at J, with 8 bases between. CDR3 region: CASSLPGVYGYTF. The CDR3 coding sequence is TGTGCCAGCAGTTTACCCGGGGTCTATGGCTACACCTTC.

The J gene is TRBJ2-1, the V gene TRBV3-1, with 9 bases aligning to TRBD1. CDR1 and CDR2 (germline): LGHDT, YNNKEL (reference sequence). The trim removed 0 bases at V and 4 bases at J, leaving 4 bases unmatched. The CDR3 contains 16 residues. CDR3 DNA sequence: TGTGCCAGCAGCCAAGAGAGACAGGGGGATTACAATGAGCAGTTCTTC. It is translated as CASSQERQGDYNEQFF.

This clonotype came up a few times. The chain has TRBV24-1 and TRBJ2-2, with D perhaps TRBD2 (7 bases). Germline CDR1 KGHDR, CDR2 SFDVKD. This CDR3 spans 15 amino acids. V was cut by 3 bases and J by 2 bases, with 9 bases left in between. The DNA of the CDR3 is TGTGCCACCAGTGATACGGGGGGCAACACCGGGGAGCTGTTTTTT. Encoded protein: CATSDTGGNTGELFF.

V and J are TRBV12-3 or TRBV12-4 and TRBJ1-1; D not certain. V was pared by 3 bases and J by 4 bases, with 6 bases between. CDR3 length: 12 residues. The CDR3 DNA follows: TGTGCCAGCAGTTTTGCAGGCACTGAAGCTTTCTTT. Protein: CASSFAGTEAFF.

This clonotype was counted a few times. This rearrangement joins TRBV5-1 to TRBJ1-5; 8 nucleotides match TRBD1. Unmatched junction bases numbered 7, after V lost 3 bases and J lost 5 bases. This CDR3 is built from 15 residues. Germline values: CDR1 SGHRS, CDR2 YFSETQ. The CDR3 sequence is CASSSGQGPYQPQHF. The CDR3 DNA reads as TGCGCCAGCAGCTCCGGACAGGGTCCGTATCAGCCCCAGCATTTT.

This clonotype has a handful of counts. The V gene is TRBV4-1, the J gene TRBJ2-1; 8 positions match TRBD2. CDR1 is MGHRA and CDR2 is YSYEKL in the germline V gene. V was pared by 0 bases and J by 4 bases, with 11 bases of the junction left unmatched. The CDR3 sequence is 18 residues long. This CDR3 reads CASSQDRNSGAPYNEQFF. DNA of the CDR3: TGCGCCAGCAGCCAAGATCGGAATAGCGGGGCCCCTTACAATGAGCAGTTCTTC.